This T cell receptor (beta chain) was recorded in a study of cytomegalovirus exposure and HLA in healthy donors. Study observations and caveats: Many donors shared some public TCRs, even though most TCR sequences were rare.

The protocol was immunoSEQ multiplex PCR, while the TCRdb copy is restricted to in-frame clones and leaves out a portion. In the table there are 170,000 or so clones, roughly four fifths of which are singletons. Note on this clone: Its antigen is undetermined.

CDR1 and CDR2 (germline): SGHTA, FQGNSA. The CDR3 has 12 amino acids. Trimming removed 5 bases at V and 4 bases at J, with 9 bases between. This receptor was taken from a woman aged 18-29 years in good health and CMV-seropositive. The sequenced material came from PBMCs. The gene calls are TRBV7-2 and TRBJ2-7, with D unclear. In DNA, the CDR3 is TGTGCCAGCAGCCATCCGGTTTACGAGCAGTACTTC. This codes for CASSHPVYEQYF.